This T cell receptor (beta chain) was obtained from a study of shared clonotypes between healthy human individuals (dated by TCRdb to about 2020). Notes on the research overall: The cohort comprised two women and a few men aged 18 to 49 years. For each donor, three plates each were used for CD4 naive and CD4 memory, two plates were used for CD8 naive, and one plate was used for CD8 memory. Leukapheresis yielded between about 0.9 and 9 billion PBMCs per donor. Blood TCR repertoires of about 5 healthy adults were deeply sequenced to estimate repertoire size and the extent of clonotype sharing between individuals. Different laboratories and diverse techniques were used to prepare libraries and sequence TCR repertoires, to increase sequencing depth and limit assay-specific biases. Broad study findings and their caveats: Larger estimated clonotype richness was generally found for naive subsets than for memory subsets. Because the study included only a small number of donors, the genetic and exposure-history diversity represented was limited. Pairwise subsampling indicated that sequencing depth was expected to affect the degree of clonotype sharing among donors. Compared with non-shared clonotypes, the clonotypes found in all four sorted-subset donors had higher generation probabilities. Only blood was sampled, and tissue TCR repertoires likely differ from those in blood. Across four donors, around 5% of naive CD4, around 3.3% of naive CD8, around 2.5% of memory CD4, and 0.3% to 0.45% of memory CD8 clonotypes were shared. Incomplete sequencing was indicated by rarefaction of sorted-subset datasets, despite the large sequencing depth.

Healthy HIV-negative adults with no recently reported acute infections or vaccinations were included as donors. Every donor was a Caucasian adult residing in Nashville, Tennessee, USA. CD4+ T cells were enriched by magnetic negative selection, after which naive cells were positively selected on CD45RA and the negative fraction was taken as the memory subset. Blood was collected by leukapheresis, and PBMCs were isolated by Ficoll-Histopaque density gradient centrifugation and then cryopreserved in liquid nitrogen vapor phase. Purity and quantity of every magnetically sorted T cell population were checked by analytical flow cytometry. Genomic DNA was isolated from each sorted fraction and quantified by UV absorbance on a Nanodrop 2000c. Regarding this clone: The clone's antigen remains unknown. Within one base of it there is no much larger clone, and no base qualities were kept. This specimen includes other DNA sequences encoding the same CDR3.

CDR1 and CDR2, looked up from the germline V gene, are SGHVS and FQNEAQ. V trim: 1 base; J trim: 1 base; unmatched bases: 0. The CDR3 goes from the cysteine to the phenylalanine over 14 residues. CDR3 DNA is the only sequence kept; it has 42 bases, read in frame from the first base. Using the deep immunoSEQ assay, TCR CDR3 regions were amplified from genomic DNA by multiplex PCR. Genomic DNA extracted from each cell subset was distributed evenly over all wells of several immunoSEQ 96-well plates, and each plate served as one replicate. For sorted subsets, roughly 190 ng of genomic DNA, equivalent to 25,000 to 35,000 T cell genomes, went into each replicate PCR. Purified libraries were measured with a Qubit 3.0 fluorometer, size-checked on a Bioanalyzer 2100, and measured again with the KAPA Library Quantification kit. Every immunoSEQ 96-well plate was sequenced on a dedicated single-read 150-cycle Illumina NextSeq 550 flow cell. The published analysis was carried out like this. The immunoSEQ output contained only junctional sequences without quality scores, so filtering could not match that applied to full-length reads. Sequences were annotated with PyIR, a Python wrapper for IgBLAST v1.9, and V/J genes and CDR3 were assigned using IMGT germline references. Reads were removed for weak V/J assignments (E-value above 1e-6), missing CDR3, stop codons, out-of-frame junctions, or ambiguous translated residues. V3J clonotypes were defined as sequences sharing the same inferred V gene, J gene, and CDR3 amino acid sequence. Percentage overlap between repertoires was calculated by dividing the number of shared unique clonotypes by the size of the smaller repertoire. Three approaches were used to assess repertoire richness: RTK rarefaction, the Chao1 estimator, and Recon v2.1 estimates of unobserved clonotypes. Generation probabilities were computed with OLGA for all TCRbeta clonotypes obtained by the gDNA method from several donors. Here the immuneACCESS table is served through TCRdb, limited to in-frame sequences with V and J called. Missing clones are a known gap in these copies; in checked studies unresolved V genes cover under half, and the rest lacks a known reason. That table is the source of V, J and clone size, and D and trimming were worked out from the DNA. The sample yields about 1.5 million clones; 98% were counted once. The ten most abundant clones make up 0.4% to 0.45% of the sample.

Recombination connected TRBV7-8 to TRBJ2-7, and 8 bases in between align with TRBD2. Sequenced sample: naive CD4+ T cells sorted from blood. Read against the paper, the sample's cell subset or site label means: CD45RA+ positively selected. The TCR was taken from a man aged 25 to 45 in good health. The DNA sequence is TGTGCCAGCAGCTTAGGACTAGCGTCCTACGAGCAGTACTTC. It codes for CASSLGLASYEQYF.